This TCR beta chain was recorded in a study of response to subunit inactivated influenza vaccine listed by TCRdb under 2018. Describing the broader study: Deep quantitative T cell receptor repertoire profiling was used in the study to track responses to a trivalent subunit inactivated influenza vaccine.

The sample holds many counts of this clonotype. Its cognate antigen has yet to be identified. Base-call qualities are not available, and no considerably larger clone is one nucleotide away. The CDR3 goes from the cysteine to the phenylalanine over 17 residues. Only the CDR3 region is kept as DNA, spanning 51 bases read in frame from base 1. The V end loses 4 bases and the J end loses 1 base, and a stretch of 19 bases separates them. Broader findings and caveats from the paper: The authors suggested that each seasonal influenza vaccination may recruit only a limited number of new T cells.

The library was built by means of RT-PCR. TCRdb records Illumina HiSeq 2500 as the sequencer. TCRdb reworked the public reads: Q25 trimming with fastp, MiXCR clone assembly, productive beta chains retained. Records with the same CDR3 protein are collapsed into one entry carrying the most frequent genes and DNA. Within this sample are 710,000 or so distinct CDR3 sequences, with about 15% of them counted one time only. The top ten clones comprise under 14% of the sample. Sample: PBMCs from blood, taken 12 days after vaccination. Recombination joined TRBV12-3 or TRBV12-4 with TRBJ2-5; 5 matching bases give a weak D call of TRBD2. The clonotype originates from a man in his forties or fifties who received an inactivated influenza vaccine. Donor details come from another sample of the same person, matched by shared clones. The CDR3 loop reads CASSSLRFEGSQETQYF. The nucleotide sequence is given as TGTGCCAGCAGTTCCCTGAGGTTTGAGGGAAGCCAAGAGACCCAGTACTTC.